The source of this T cell receptor beta chain is a study of a mutant IDH1 vaccine in newly diagnosed glioma. Across the study: Previous care, which was radiotherapy, temozolomide, or both, most often involved both. The study held visit V12 at week 35 and visit V13 at week 47. Points from the study as a whole: Pseudoprogression looked unconnected to shifts in top peripheral T cell clonotypes.

Germline V gives CDR1 SGHRS, CDR2 YFSETQ. J lost 7 bases, V lost 4 bases, and 3 bases had no gene match. The CDR3 spans 12 residues. TCRdb's copy holds only in-frame clones and misses some; the assay was immunoSEQ multiplex PCR. The sample includes around 52,000 clones, 76% of them seen just once. Indicated time point: week 35, safety follow-up. Topical imiquimod accompanied each vaccine dose, which consisted of 300 ug of mutant IDH1 20-mer peptide. About this clone itself: The target antigen is unknown.

The source of this sequence is a man in his forties with glioma. The chain joins TRBV5-1 to TRBJ1-1; 8 positions match TRBD1. The source was PBMCs, collected from a glioma patient whose treatment included an IDH1 peptide vaccine. The CDR3 DNA is TGCGCCAGCAGCAGGACAGGGAGTGAAGCTTTCTTT. It codes for CASSRTGSEAFF.